This TCR beta chain derives from a study of Ad26.COV2.S vaccination and SARS-CoV-2 variants. The overall study: Doses of Ad26.COV2.S were injected into muscle once or twice, 56 days apart.

Regarding the study as a whole: Total T cell responses may have been underestimated by the TCR breadth and depth analyses.

TCRdb's table, derived via immunoSEQ multiplex PCR, lists solely in-frame clones and lacks some. The table lists about 390,000 clones, approximately 86% of them singletons. The CDR3 runs to 14 residues. Germline lookup yields CDR1 MGHRA and CDR2 YSYEKL. Trimming pared 4 bases from V and 2 bases from J, leaving 12 bases between. Remarks on this clone: The antigen is not known.

Treatment given: 15 to 20 received Ad26.COV2.S at low or high dose, single or two shots; about 5 received placebo; per-sample allocation not given. Day 63 after the first injection of vaccine or placebo was the sampling time. What was given as vaccine was an Ad26 vector encoding Wuhan-strain SARS-CoV-2 spike. The V gene is TRBV4-1, the J gene TRBJ2-7; no clear D gene. This clonotype was sampled from a person between 18 and 65 years old who received the Ad26.COV2.S COVID-19 vaccine or a placebo. The sequencing here drew on peripheral blood, taken in a trial of Ad26.COV2.S vaccine versus placebo. The CDR3, as DNA: TGCGCCAGCAGCCTAGCCCGCCGAGCCTACGAGCAGTACTTC. Its protein product is CASSLARRAYEQYF.